Below, one T cell receptor beta chain is given with its context. The antigen remains unidentified. This specimen comes from a study of beta chain features in type 1 diabetes. General observations from the study: Any HLA type influence on TCRB rearrangement was left unresolved here.

Trimming removed 0 bases at V and 6 bases at J, with 17 bases between. The CDR3 sequence is 15 residues long. The germline V gene encodes CDR1 SQVTM and CDR2 ANQGSEA. Reverse transcription of all isolated RNA meant that expressed TCRB transcripts were sequenced. Libraries were prepared by immunoSEQ multiplex PCR; TCRdb keeps only in-frame clonotypes and omits some of them. The sample has about 260,000 clones; roughly 70% are singletons. The sample taken for sequencing was naive CD4+ T cells from blood. V usage is TRBV29-1 and J usage is TRBJ1-1; D gene unclear. The TCR was taken from a man aged 25-45 years in good health. The chain's CDR3 is CSVEEVAGRGAEAFF. The CDR3 nucleotides read TGCAGCGTTGAAGAGGTTGCAGGTCGAGGAGCTGAAGCTTTCTTT. The complete variable domain, with remaining parts taken from reference TRBV29-1 and TRBJ1-1, reads SAVISQKPSRDICQRGTSLTIQCQVDSQVTMMFWYRQQPGQSLTLIATANQGSEATYESGFVIDKFPISRPNLTFSTLTVSNMSPEDSSIYLCSVEEVAGRGAEAFFGQGTRLTVV.